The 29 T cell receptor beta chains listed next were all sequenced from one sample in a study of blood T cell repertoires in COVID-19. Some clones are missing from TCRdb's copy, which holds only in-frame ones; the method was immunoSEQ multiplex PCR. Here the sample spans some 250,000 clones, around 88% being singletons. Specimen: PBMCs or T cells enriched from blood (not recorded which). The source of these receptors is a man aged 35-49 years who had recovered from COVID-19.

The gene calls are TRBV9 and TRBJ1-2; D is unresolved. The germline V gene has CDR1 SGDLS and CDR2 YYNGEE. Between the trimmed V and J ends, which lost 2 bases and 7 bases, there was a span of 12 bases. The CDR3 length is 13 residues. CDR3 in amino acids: CASSVYTASGYTF. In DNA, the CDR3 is TGTGCCAGCAGCGTTTACACCGCCTCTGGCTACACCTTC.

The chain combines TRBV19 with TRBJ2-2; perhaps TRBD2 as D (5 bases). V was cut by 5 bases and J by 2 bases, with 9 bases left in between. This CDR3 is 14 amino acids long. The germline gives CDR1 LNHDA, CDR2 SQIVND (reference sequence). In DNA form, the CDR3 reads TGTGCCAGTAGTCGAGGGCCCAACACCGGGGAGCTGTTTTTT. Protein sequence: CASSRGPNTGELFF.

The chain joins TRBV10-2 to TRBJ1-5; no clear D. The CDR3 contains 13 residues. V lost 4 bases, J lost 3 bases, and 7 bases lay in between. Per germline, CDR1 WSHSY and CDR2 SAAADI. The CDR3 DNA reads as TGCGCCAGCAGTGGCGGATACAATCAGCCCCAGCATTTT. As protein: CASSGGYNQPQHF.

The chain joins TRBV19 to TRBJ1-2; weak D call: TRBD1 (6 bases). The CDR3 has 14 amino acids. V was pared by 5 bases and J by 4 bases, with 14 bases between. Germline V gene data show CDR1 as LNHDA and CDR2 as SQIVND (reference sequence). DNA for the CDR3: TGTGCCAGTAGTTCACAGGGAGTGGTCTATGGCTACACCTTC. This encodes CASSSQGVVYGYTF.

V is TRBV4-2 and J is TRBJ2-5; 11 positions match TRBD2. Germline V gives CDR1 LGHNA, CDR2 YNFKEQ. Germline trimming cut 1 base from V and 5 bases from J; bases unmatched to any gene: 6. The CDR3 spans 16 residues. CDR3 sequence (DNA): TGTGCCAGCAGCCAAGTAACTAGCGGGAGTATGGAGACCCAGTACTTC. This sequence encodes CASSQVTSGSMETQYF.

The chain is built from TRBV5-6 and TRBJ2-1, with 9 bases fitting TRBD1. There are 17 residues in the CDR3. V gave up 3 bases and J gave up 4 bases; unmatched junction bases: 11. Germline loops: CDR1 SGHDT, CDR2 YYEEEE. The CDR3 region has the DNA TGTGCCAGCAGCTACTCCGGGACAGGGTGGGGATACAATGAGCAGTTCTTC. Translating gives CASSYSGTGWGYNEQFF.

In DNA, the CDR3 is TGTGCCAGCAGTTTAGGACATGAAGGGGCTTTCTTT. This gives the protein CASSLGHEGAFF. V is TRBV6-5 and J is TRBJ1-1, with D maybe TRBD1 (5 bases). V lost 4 bases to trimming and J lost 11 bases, with 14 bases between them. This CDR3 has 12 residues. Germline CDR1 and CDR2: MNHEY and SVGAGI.

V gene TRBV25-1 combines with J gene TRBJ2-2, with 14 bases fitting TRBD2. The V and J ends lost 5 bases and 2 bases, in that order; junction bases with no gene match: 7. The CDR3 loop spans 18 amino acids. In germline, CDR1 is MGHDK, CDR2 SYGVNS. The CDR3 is CASSPWGLAGENTGELFF. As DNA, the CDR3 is TGTGCCAGCAGTCCCTGGGGACTAGCGGGAGAAAACACCGGGGAGCTGTTTTTT. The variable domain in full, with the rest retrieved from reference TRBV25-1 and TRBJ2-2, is EADIYQTPRYLVIGTGKKITLECSQTMGHDKMYWYQQDPGMELHLIHYSYGVNSTEKGDLSSESTVSRIRTEHFPLTLESARPSHTSQYLCASSPWGLAGENTGELFFGEGSRLTVL.

As DNA, the CDR3 is TGTGCCAGCAGCCAAGGGGCGGGACAGGGGTTTGGTCGACTGTTTTTT. The encoded protein is CASSQGAGQGFGRLFF. The rearrangement links TRBV7-9 to TRBJ1-4; 10 positions agree with TRBD1. The CDR3 sequence is 16 residues long. Germline V gives CDR1 SEHNR, CDR2 FQNEAQ (reference sequence). The V segment lost 5 bases and the J segment 13 bases; nucleotides outside the gene matches: 16.

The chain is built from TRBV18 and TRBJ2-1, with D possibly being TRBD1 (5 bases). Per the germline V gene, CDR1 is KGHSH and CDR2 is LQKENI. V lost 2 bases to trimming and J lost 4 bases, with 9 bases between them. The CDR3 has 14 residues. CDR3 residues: CASSPLGQYNEQFF. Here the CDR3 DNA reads TGTGCCAGCTCACCATTGGGGCAATACAATGAGCAGTTCTTC.

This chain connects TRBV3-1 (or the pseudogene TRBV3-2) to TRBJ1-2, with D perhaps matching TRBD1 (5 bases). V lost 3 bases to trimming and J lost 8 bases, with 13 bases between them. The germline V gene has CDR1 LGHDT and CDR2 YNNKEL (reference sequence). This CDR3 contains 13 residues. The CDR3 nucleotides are TGTGCCAGCAGCCATGACAGAAATCGGGGCTACACCTTC. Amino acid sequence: CASSHDRNRGYTF.

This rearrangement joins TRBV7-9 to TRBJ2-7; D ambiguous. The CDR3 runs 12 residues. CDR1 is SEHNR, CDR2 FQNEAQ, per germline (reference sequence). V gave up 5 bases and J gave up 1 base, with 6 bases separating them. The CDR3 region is CASSPQSYEQYF. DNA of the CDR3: TGTGCCAGCAGCCCGCAGTCCTACGAGCAGTACTTC.

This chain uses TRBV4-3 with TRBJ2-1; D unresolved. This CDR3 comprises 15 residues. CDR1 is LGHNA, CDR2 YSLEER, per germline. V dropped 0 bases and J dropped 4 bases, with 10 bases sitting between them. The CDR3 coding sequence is TGCGCCAGCAGCCAAGAGCTACAGATTTACAATGAGCAGTTCTTC. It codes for CASSQELQIYNEQFF.

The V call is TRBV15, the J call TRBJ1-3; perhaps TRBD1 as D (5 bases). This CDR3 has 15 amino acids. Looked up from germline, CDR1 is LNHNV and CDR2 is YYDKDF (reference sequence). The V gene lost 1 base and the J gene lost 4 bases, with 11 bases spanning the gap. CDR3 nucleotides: TGTGCCACCAGCAGAGTAAGGGGTTCAGGAAACACCATATATTTT. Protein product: CATSRVRGSGNTIYF. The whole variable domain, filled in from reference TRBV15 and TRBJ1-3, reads DAMVIQNPRYQVTQFGKPVTLSCSQTLNHNVMYWYQQKSSQAPKLLFHYYDKDFNNEADTPDNFQSRRPNTSFCFLDIRSPGLGDTAMYLCATSRVRGSGNTIYFGEGSWLTVV.

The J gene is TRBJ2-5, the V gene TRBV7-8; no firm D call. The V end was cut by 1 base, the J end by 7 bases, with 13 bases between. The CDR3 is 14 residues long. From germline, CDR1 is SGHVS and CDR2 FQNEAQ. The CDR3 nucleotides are TGTGCCAGCAGCTTAGAAGTCGCGGATACGACCCAGTACTTC. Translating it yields CASSLEVADTTQYF. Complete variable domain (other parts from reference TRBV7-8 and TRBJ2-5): GAGVSQSPRYKVAKRGQDVALRCDPISGHVSLFWYQQALGQGPEFLTYFQNEAQLDKSGLPSDRFFAERPEGSVSTLKIQRTQQEDSAVYLCASSLEVADTTQYFGPGTRLLVL.

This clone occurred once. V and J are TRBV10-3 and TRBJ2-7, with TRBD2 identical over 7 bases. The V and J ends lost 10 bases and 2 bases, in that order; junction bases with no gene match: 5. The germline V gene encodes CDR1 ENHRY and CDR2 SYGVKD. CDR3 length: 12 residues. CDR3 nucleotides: TGTGCCACCAGCGGGGAAACCTACGAGCAGTACTTC. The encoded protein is CATSGETYEQYF.

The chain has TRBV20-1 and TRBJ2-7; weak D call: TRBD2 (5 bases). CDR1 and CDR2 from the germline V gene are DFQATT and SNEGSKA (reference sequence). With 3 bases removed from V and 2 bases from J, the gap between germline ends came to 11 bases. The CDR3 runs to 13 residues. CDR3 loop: CSASSESAYEQYF. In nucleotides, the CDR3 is TGCAGTGCTAGTAGCGAGTCTGCCTACGAGCAGTACTTC.

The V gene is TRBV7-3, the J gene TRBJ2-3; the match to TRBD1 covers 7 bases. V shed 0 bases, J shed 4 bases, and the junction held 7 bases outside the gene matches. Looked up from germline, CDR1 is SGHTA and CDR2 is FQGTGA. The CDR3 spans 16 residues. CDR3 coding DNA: TGTGCCAGCAGCTTAACCCAACAGGGGCAGGCAGATACGCAGTATTTT. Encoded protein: CASSLTQQGQADTQYF.

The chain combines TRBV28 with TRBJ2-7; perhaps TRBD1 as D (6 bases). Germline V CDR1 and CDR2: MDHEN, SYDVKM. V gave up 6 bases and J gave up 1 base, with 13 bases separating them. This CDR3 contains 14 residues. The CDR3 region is CASSPPGVSYEQYF. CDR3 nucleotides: TGTGCCAGCAGCCCTCCAGGGGTTTCCTACGAGCAGTACTTC.

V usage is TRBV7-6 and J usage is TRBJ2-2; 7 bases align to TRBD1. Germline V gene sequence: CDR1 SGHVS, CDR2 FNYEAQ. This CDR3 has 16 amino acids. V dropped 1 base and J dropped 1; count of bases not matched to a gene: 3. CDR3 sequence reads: CASSLETGRNTGELFF. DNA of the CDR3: TGTGCCAGCAGCTTAGAGACAGGGAGGAACACCGGGGAGCTGTTTTTT. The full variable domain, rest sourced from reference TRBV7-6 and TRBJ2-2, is GAGVSQSPRYKVTKRGQDVALRCDPISGHVSLYWYRQALGQGPEFLTYFNYEAQQDKSGLPNDRFSAERPEGSISTLTIQRTEQRDSAMYRCASSLETGRNTGELFFGEGSRLTVL.

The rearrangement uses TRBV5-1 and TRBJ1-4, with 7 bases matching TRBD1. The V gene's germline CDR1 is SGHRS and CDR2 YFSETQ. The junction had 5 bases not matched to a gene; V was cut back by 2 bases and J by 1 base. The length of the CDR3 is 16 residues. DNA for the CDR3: TGCGCCAGCAGCTTCGGACAGGAGGGAACTAATGAAAAACTGTTTTTT. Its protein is CASSFGQEGTNEKLFF.

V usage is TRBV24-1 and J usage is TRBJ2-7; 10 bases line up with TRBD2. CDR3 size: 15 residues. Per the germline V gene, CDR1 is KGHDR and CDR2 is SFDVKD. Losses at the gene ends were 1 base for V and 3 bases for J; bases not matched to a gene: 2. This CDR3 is CATSDFASGSYEQYF. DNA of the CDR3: TGTGCCACCAGTGATTTCGCTAGCGGGAGCTACGAGCAGTACTTC.

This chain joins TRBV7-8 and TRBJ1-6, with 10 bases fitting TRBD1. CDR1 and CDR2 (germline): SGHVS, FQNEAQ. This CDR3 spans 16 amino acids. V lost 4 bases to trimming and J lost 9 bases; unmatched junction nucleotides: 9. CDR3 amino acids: CASSSPRDRGSSPLHF. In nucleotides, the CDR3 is TGTGCCAGCAGCTCGCCCCGGGACAGGGGTTCTTCACCCCTCCACTTT.

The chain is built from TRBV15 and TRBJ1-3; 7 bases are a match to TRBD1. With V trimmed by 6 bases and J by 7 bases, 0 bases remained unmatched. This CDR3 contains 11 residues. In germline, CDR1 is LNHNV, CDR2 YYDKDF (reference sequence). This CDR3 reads CATRGQNTIYF. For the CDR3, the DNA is TGTGCCACCAGGGGACAGAACACCATATATTTT.

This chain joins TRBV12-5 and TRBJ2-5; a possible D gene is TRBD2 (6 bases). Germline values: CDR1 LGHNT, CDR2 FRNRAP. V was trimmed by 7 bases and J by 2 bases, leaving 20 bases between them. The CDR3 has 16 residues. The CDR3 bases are TGTGCTAGTGCCCCCTGGGGGTTGGGGAGGCAAGAGACCCAGTACTTC. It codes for CASAPWGLGRQETQYF. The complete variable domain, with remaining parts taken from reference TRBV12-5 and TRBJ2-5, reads DARVTQTPRHKVTEMGQEVTMRCQPILGHNTVFWYRQTMMQGLELLAYFRNRAPLDDSGMPKDRFSAEMPDATLATLKIQPSEPRDSAVYFCASAPWGLGRQETQYFGPGTRLLVL.

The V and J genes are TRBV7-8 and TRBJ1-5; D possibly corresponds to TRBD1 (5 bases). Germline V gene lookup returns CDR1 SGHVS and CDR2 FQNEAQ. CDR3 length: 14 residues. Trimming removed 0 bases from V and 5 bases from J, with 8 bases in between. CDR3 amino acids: CASSLAGVHQPQHF. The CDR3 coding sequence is TGTGCCAGCAGCTTAGCAGGGGTCCATCAGCCCCAGCATTTT.

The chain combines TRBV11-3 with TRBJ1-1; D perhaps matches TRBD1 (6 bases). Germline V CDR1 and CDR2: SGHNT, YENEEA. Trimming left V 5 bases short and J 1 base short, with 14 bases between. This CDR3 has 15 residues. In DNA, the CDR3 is TGTGCCAGCAGCCCCCTTGGGGGCTCGAACACTGAAGCTTTCTTT. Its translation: CASSPLGGSNTEAFF.

The CDR3 loop is CASSSFADYEQYF. In DNA, the CDR3 is TGTGCCAGCAGCTCCTTCGCGGACTACGAGCAGTACTTC. The genes are TRBV11-2 and TRBJ2-7; D is ambiguous. Germline CDR1 reads SGHAT; CDR2 reads FQNNGV. V was clipped by 4 bases and J by 3 bases, with 10 bases between them. The CDR3 contains 13 residues.

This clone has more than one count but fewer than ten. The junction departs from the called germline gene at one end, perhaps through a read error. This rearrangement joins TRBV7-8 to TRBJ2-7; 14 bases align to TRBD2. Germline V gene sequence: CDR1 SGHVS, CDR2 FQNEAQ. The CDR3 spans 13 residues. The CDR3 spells CASSRLAGGTLNF. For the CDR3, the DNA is TGTGCCAGCAGCCGACTAGCGGGGGGGACCTTGAACTTC. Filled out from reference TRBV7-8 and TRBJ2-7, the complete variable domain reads GAGVSQSPRYKVAKRGQDVALRCDPISGHVSLFWYQQALGQGPEFLTYFQNEAQLDKSGLPSDRFFAERPEGSVSTLKIQRTQQEDSAVYLCASSRLAGGTLNFGPGTRLTVT.